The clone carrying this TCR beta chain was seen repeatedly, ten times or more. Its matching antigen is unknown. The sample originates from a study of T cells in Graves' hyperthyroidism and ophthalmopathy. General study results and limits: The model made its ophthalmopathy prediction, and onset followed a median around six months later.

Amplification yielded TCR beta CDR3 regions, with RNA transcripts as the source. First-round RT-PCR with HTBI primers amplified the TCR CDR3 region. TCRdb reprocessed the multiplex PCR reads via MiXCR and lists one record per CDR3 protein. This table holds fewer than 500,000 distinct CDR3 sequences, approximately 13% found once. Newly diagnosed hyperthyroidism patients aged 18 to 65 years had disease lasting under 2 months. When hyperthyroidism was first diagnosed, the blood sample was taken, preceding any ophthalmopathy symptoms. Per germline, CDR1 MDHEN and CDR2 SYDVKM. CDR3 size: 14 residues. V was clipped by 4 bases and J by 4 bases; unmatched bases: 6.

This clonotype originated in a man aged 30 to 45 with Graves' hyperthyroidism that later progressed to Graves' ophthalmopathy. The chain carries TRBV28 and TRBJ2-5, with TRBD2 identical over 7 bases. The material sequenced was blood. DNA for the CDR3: TGTGCCAGCAGTTCAGCGGGGTTGGGAGAGACCCAGTACTTC. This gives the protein CASSSAGLGETQYF. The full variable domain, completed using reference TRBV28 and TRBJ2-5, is DVKVTQSSRYLVKRTGEKVFLECVQDMDHENMFWYRQDPGLGLRLIYFSYDVKMKEKGDIPEGYSVSREKKERFSLILESASTNQTSMYLCASSSAGLGETQYFGPGTRLLVL.